This T cell receptor (beta chain) comes out of a study of T cells in narcolepsy. Overall study context: Patients with NT1 or NT2 and healthy control donors were enrolled.

Study findings and constraints: Comparing one patient's CSF and blood CD4+ clonotypes highlighted HCRT- and TRIB2-specific autoreactive clonotypes. Autoreactive clone sequences were missing from some blood memory CD4+ repertoires. Autoreactive clonotypes reportedly recurred in blood of same and different patients, not controls.

Method: immunoSEQ multiplex PCR; TCRdb's copy keeps in-frame clones and lacks some. The sample records 26,000 or so clones, about 89% being singletons. As for this clone: The antigen is not known.

This clonotype originated in a human donor with narcolepsy. Sequenced: CD45RA- memory CD4+ T cells from PBMCs.

The CDR3 here is CASSLVSITEAFF. The CDR3 bases are TGTGCCAGCAGCTTGGTCTCTATCACTGAAGCTTTCTTT. V and J are TRBV5-5 and TRBJ1-1; no clear D. V was cut by 0 bases and J by 4 bases, with 7 bases left in between. There are 13 residues in the CDR3. Germline loops: CDR1 SGHKS, CDR2 YYEKEE (reference sequence). The entire variable domain, with the rest obtained from reference TRBV5-5 and TRBJ1-1, is as follows: DAGVTQSPTHLIKTRGQQVTLRCSPISGHKSVSWYQQVLGQGPQFIFQYYEKEERGRGNFPDRFSARQFPNYSSELNVNALLLGDSALYLCASSLVSITEAFFGQGTRLTVV.